This TCR beta chain was documented in a study of early T cells in non-severe SARS-CoV-2 infection (dated by TCRdb to the early 2020s). For the study in its entirety: Because TCR sequencing relied on bulk RNA taken from unsorted whole blood, pairing of alpha and beta chains was not possible. What the research found in general, with its limitations: VDJdb matching was skewed toward anti-spike CD8 responses and likely underestimated virus-specific expansions by missing private and CD4 specificities.

This clonotype has a count of ten or more. Its cognate antigen has yet to be identified. Qualities for individual bases were not recorded, and no much larger clone is one base off. Libraries came from 5' RACE. Sequencing took place on a NextSeq 500. In the TCR library protocol, unique molecular identifiers were attached to individual cDNA molecules to correct for PCR bias and sequencing error. Both TCR alpha and beta chains were sequenced, and tight co-correlation was observed between alpha and beta sequence abundances in each sample. The authors' pipeline ran thus. Decombinator V4 was used to perform V gene, J gene and CDR3 annotation of TCR sequences. TCRs were defined as expanded if a significant change between any two time points was detected under a Poisson model with p below 0.0001. Abundances of TCRs were expressed as counts per million after normalisation to the total number of TCRs sequenced in each sample. TRAV1-2 paired with TRAJ12, TRAJ20 or TRAJ33 defined MAIT TCRs, while TRAV10 paired with TRAJ18 defined iNKT TCRs. VDJdb, accessed on 1 November 2021, was searched for TCRs annotated for CMV, EBV and SARS-CoV-2, and TCRs annotated for more than one antigen were excluded. TCRdb passed the public sequencing reads through fastp at Q25 and MiXCR, retaining productive beta sequences. Each CDR3 protein appears once, grouped with its most common genes and DNA. The V and J calls, along with clone size, are taken from TCRdb and not from the paper's own processing. Within this sample are tens of thousands of distinct CDR3 sequences, with around 7% of them counted one time only. Of the sample, roughly 4.7% is held by the ten largest clones.

The study was a case-control design nested within a healthcare worker cohort in London, UK, with weekly nasopharyngeal swab PCR tests and blood sampling. Healthcare workers were enrolled in the week of the UK lockdown, from 23 to 31 March 2020, and were followed every week for up to roughly 16 weeks. Its CDR3 holds 17 amino acids, cysteine through phenylalanine. CDR3 DNA only is kept here, 51 bases in frame from base 1. As encoded in the germline V gene (reference sequence), CDR1 is LGHDT while CDR2 is YNNKEL. The junction shows trimming of 3 bases on V and 5 bases on J, and the gene matches do not reach 9 bases of it.

The chain employs TRBV3-1 and TRBJ1-5; 11 central bases correspond to TRBD1. Sequenced material: whole blood. The TCR sequence derives from an adult who was a healthcare worker with PCR-confirmed SARS-CoV-2 infection or an uninfected control (not recorded which). Here the CDR3 is given as CASSQARGTGGDQPQHF. The DNA sequence reads TGTGCCAGCAGCCAGGCCCGCGGGACAGGGGGTGATCAGCCCCAGCATTTT.